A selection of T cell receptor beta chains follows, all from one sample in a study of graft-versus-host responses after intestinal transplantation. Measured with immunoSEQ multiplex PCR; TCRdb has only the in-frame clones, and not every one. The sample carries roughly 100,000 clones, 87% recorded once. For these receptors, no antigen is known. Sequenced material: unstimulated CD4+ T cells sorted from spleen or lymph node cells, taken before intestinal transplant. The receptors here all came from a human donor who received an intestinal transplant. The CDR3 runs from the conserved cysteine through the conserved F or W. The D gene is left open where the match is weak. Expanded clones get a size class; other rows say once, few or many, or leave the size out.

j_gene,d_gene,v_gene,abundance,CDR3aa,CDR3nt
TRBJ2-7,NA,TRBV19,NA,CASSHLFGGDRRGSYEQYF,TGTGCCAGTAGTCACTTATTCGGTGGCGACAGGCGAGGCTCCTACGAGCAGTACTTC
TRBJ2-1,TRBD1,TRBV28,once,CASYHGQGAYNEQFF,TGTGCCAGCTACCACGGGCAGGGGGCCTACAATGAGCAGTTCTTC
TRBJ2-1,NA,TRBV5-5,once,CASSHRIALYNEQFF,TGTGCCAGCAGCCACCGGATAGCCCTTTACAATGAGCAGTTCTTC
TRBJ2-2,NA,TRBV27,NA,CASSSAPNRVTGELFF,TGTGCCAGCAGCTCGGCACCGAACAGGGTCACCGGGGAGCTGTTTTTT
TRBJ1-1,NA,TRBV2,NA,CASSPGLTTNTEAFF,TGTGCCAGCAGTCCCGGACTGACTACCAACACTGAAGCTTTCTTT
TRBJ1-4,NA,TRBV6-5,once,CASSYSARGTNEKLFF,TGTGCCAGCAGTTACTCCGCAAGGGGGACTAATGAAAAACTGTTTTTT
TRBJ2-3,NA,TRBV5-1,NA,CASSIGTLLTDTQYF,TGCGCCAGCAGCATTGGGACATTGCTCACAGATACGCAGTATTTT
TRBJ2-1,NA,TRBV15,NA,CATSRDRVGSGNEQFF,TGTGCCACCAGCAGAGATCGCGTCGGGTCAGGCAATGAGCAGTTCTTC
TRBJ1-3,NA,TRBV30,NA,CAWSAGLGGNTIYF,TGTGCCTGGAGCGCCGGCTTGGGGGGAAACACCATATATTTT
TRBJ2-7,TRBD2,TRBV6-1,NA,CASSPIAGGLTEQYF,TGTGCCAGCAGTCCCATAGCGGGAGGGCTTACCGAGCAGTACTTC
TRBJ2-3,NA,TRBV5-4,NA,CASSLRWGDTQYF,TGTGCCAGCAGCTTGCGGTGGGGAGATACGCAGTATTTT
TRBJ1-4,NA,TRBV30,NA,CAWTLTNPNEKLFF,TGTGCCTGGACCCTAACGAACCCGAATGAAAAACTGTTTTTT
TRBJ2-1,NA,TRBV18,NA,CASSRTEGGSNEQFF,TGTGCCAGCTCACGGACAGAAGGAGGCTCGAATGAGCAGTTCTTC
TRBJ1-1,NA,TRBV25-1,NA,CASSERQGPREAFF,TGTGCCAGCAGTGAACGTCAGGGGCCCCGTGAAGCTTTCTTT
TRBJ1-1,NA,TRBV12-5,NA,CASGPGTVNTEAFF,TGTGCTAGTGGCCCCGGGACGGTGAACACTGAAGCTTTCTTT
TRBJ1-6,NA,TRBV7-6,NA,CASSLVRGPLHF,TGTGCCAGCAGCTTAGTCAGGGGACCCCTCCACTTT
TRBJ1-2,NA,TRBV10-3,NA,CAISESNGYYGYTF,TGTGCCATCAGTGAGTCGAACGGCTACTATGGCTACACCTTC
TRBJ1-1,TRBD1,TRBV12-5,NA,CASGARDRGVEAFF,TGTGCTAGTGGTGCCCGGGACAGGGGTGTCGAAGCTTTCTTT
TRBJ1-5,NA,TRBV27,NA,CASSSGGTGPQHF,TGTGCCAGCTCGTCCGGTGGTACGGGGCCCCAGCATTTT
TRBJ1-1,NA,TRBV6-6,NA,CASSYSSGVSEAFF,TGTGCCAGCAGTTACTCGTCGGGTGTTAGTGAAGCTTTCTTT
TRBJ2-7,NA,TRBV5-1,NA,CASSFWGTYEQYF,TGCGCCAGCAGCTTTTGGGGAACCTACGAGCAGTACTTC
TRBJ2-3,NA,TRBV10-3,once,CAIRNQGILDTQYF,TGTGCCATCAGAAATCAGGGTATTCTGGATACGCAGTATTTT
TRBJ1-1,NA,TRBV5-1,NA,CASSLVLNTEAFF,TGCGCCAGCAGCTTGGTCCTGAACACTGAAGCTTTCTTT
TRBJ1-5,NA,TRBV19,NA,CASSRSAGANQPQHF,TGTGCCAGTAGTAGATCCGCAGGGGCCAATCAGCCCCAGCATTTT
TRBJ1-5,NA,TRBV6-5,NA,CASRASRRNQPQHF,TGTGCCAGCAGAGCGTCCAGGAGGAATCAGCCCCAGCATTTT
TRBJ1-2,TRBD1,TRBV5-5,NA,CASSSTGTGYGYTF,TGTGCCAGCAGCAGTACCGGGACAGGCTATGGCTACACCTTC
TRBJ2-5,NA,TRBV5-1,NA,CASSWGAPGRQETQYF,TGCGCCAGCAGCTGGGGGGCTCCGGGCAGGCAAGAGACCCAGTACTTC
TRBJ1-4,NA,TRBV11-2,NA,CASSFYRVGTNEKLFF,TGTGCCAGCAGCTTTTACAGGGTTGGAACTAATGAAAAACTGTTTTTT
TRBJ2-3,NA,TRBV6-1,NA,CASQTRTDTQYF,TGTGCCAGCCAGACTCGCACAGATACGCAGTATTTT
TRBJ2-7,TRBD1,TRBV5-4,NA,CASKKDRDYEQYF,TGTGCCAGCAAGAAAGACAGGGACTACGAGCAGTACTTC
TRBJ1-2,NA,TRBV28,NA,CASSSSRGYTF,TGTGCCAGCAGTTCTAGTCGGGGCTACACCTTC
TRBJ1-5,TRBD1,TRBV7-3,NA,CANAGQGSQPQHF,TGTGCCAACGCGGGACAGGGGAGTCAGCCCCAGCATTTT
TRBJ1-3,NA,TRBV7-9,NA,CASSPFSSTAIGNTIYF,TGTGCCAGCAGCCCCTTCTCCTCGACAGCTATCGGAAACACCATATATTTT
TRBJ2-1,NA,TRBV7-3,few,CASSATAGQFYNEQFF,TGTGCCAGCAGCGCCACCGCGGGACAGTTCTACAATGAGCAGTTCTTC
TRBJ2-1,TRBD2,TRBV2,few,CATSGGTVNDEQFF,TGTGCCACCAGCGGGGGGACAGTCAACGATGAGCAGTTCTTC
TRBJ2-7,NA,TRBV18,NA,CASSPGTYSYEQYF,TGTGCCAGCTCACCAGGGACTTACTCCTACGAGCAGTACTTC
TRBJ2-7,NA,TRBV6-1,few,CATDAAGLEYF,TGTGCCACCGACGCTGCGGGCCTGGAGTACTTC
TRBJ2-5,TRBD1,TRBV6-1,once,CASRTMTGGQETQYF,TGTGCCAGCAGAACCATGACAGGGGGGCAAGAGACCCAGTACTTC
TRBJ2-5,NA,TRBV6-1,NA,CASSELGRQETQYF,TGTGCCAGCAGTGAACTAGGGCGGCAAGAGACCCAGTACTTC
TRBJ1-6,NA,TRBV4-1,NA,CASSHPYRDGMNSPLHF,TGCGCCAGCAGCCATCCCTATAGGGACGGAATGAATTCACCCCTCCACTTT
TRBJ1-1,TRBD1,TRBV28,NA,CASSTRQGRAFF,TGTGCCAGCAGTACAAGACAGGGCCGGGCTTTCTTT
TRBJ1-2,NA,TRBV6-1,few,CASSVGRGYGYTF,TGTGCCAGCAGTGTGGGGAGAGGATATGGCTACACCTTC
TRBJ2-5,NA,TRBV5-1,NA,CASSLEGQETQYF,TGCGCCAGCAGCTTGGAGGGCCAAGAGACCCAGTACTTC
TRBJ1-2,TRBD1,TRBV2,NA,CASSKGQGYGYTF,TGTGCCAGCAGCAAAGGACAGGGCTATGGCTACACCTTC
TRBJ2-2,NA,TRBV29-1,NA,CSVARVGAGELFF,TGCAGCGTTGCCAGGGTGGGAGCCGGGGAGCTGTTTTTT
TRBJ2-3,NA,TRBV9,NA,CASSRTPLNTDTQYF,TGTGCCAGCAGCCGTACCCCCCTCAACACAGATACGCAGTATTTT
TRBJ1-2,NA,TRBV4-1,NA,CASSQQTDYGYTF,TGCGCCAGCAGCCAACAAACCGACTATGGCTACACCTTC
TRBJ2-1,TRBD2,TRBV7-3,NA,CASILNAAGTSPIF,TGTGCCAGCATCTTAAACGCCGCCGGGACTAGCCCTATCTTC